The following is a T cell receptor (beta chain) sequence with its context. Germline lookup yields CDR1 KGHSH and CDR2 LQKENI. The CDR3 loop spans 17 amino acids. V lost 3 bases and J lost 0; bases outside the gene matches: 9. The repertoire was sequenced with immunoSEQ multiplex PCR; TCRdb's copy has only in-frame clones and lacks some. The sample includes under 150,000 clones, approximately 80% of them seen just once. This entry belongs to a study of blood T cell repertoires in COVID-19. Study context: In each case, the material was cDNA or gDNA derived from T cells, B-cell-depleted T cells, or PBMCs.

Sample: peripheral blood. This TCR was sampled from a woman aged 40-49 years with active or convalescent COVID-19. The chain carries TRBV18 and TRBJ2-7, with 9 bases matching TRBD2. DNA of the CDR3: TGTGCCAGCTCACCGACTAGCGGAGGGGGGTCCTCCTACGAGCAGTACTTC. Protein: CASSPTSGGGSSYEQYF.